A selection of T cell receptor beta chains follows, all from one sample in a study of identical twins. One entry per CDR3 protein results from TCRdb running MiXCR on the 5' RACE reads. The sample includes a few hundred thousand distinct CDR3 sequences, roughly 9.9% seen only once; the top ten take roughly 3%. These data were also filed under a second study, of yellow fever vaccine responses in identical twins.

The sample consisted of PBMCs. These receptors were collected from a woman between 18 and 29 years old in good health. CDR3s include the opening cysteine and the closing phenylalanine or tryptophan. D genes are given only for firm matches. Clone size, where shown, is once, few, many, or a class for clones that have expanded.

j_call: TRBJ2-6
v_call: TRBV3-1
d_call: TRBD1
clone_size: -
cdr3_aa: CASSRGQITSGANVLTF
cdr3_nt: TGTGCCAGCAGCCGGGGACAGATAACCTCTGGGGCCAACGTCCTGACTTTC

j_call: TRBJ2-1
v_call: TRBV4-2
d_call: -
clone_size: many
cdr3_aa: CASSQAQNNEQFF
cdr3_nt: TGTGCCAGCAGCCAAGCTCAAAACAATGAGCAGTTCTTC

j_call: TRBJ2-1
v_call: TRBV2
d_call: -
clone_size: -
cdr3_aa: CASIGGGPKLSSYNEQFF
cdr3_nt: TGTGCCAGCATTGGGGGGGGGCCAAAACTCAGCTCCTACAATGAGCAGTTCTTC

j_call: TRBJ2-5
v_call: TRBV29-1
d_call: -
clone_size: many
cdr3_aa: CSPNGGRGTEETQYF
cdr3_nt: TGCAGCCCGAACGGGGGAAGGGGCACCGAGGAGACCCAGTACTTC

j_call: TRBJ2-1
v_call: TRBV4-3
d_call: TRBD2
clone_size: -
cdr3_aa: CASSQVGLAGPSYNEQFF
cdr3_nt: TGCGCCAGCAGCCAAGTGGGACTAGCGGGCCCTTCCTACAATGAGCAGTTCTTC

j_call: TRBJ2-2
v_call: TRBV15
d_call: TRBD1
clone_size: few
cdr3_aa: CATSRDNRGNTGELFF
cdr3_nt: TGTGCCACCAGCAGAGACAACAGGGGGAACACCGGGGAGCTGTTTTTT

j_call: TRBJ2-5
v_call: TRBV5-4
d_call: TRBD2
clone_size: few
cdr3_aa: CASSWGISRAAGGTQYF
cdr3_nt: TGTGCCAGCAGCTGGGGTATATCCAGGGCAGCGGGGGGGACCCAGTACTTC

j_call: TRBJ2-6
v_call: TRBV12-3/TRBV12-4
d_call: -
clone_size: -
cdr3_aa: CASSQTGRSSGANVLTF
cdr3_nt: TGTGCCAGCAGTCAGACAGGGAGGTCCTCTGGGGCCAACGTCCTGACTTTC

j_call: TRBJ1-4
v_call: TRBV20-1
d_call: TRBD1
clone_size: many
cdr3_aa: CSAFTGGATNEKLFF
cdr3_nt: TGCAGTGCTTTCACAGGGGGCGCAACTAATGAAAAACTGTTTTTT

j_call: TRBJ2-7
v_call: TRBV6-5
d_call: -
clone_size: many
cdr3_aa: CASSPGTASYEQYF
cdr3_nt: TGTGCCAGCAGTCCCGGGACCGCCTCCTACGAGCAGTACTTC

j_call: TRBJ2-5
v_call: TRBV3-1
d_call: -
clone_size: -
cdr3_aa: CASSSTQTQYF
cdr3_nt: TGTGCCAGCAGCTCCACTCAGACCCAGTACTTC

j_call: TRBJ1-2
v_call: TRBV4-3
d_call: -
clone_size: many
cdr3_aa: CASSLGLGYGYTF
cdr3_nt: TGCGCCAGCAGCCTGGGACTGGGCTATGGCTACACCTTC

j_call: TRBJ2-7
v_call: TRBV18
d_call: TRBD1
clone_size: -
cdr3_aa: CASSPGTGGQQYF
cdr3_nt: TGTGCCAGCTCACCTGGGACAGGGGGACAGCAGTACTTC

j_call: TRBJ1-1
v_call: TRBV7-9
d_call: TRBD1
clone_size: -
cdr3_aa: CASSLNTGGHTEAFF
cdr3_nt: TGTGCCAGCAGCTTAAACACAGGGGGCCACACTGAAGCTTTCTTT

j_call: TRBJ2-7
v_call: TRBV20-1
d_call: TRBD2
clone_size: -
cdr3_aa: CSARTSGLLEQYF
cdr3_nt: TGCAGTGCTAGGACTAGCGGATTACTGGAGCAGTACTTC

j_call: TRBJ2-5
v_call: TRBV6-5
d_call: TRBD2
clone_size: many
cdr3_aa: CASSYPGLAGQETQYF
cdr3_nt: TGTGCCAGCAGTTATCCGGGACTAGCGGGGCAAGAGACCCAGTACTTC

j_call: TRBJ2-7
v_call: TRBV3-1
d_call: -
clone_size: -
cdr3_aa: CASSQNTVGRVNGQYF
cdr3_nt: TGTGCCAGCAGCCAAAATACGGTGGGCAGGGTGAATGGGCAGTACTTC

j_call: TRBJ2-1
v_call: TRBV5-4
d_call: TRBD2
clone_size: -
cdr3_aa: CASSFPGLAGGQQFF
cdr3_nt: TGTGCCAGCAGTTTCCCGGGACTAGCGGGGGGACAGCAGTTCTTC

j_call: TRBJ2-2
v_call: TRBV29-1
d_call: TRBD2
clone_size: many
cdr3_aa: CSVLGLAGGMGTGELFF
cdr3_nt: TGCAGCGTTCTCGGGCTAGCGGGAGGGATGGGCACCGGGGAGCTGTTTTTT

j_call: TRBJ2-1
v_call: TRBV29-1
d_call: TRBD1
clone_size: few
cdr3_aa: CSVDNRGSYEQFF
cdr3_nt: TGCAGCGTTGACAACAGGGGGTCCTATGAGCAGTTCTTC

j_call: TRBJ2-1
v_call: TRBV14
d_call: TRBD1
clone_size: many
cdr3_aa: CASSPLYRDRAHNEQFF
cdr3_nt: TGTGCCAGCAGCCCACTCTACCGGGACAGGGCTCACAATGAGCAGTTCTTC

j_call: TRBJ2-7
v_call: TRBV14
d_call: -
clone_size: few
cdr3_aa: CASSQGVRPLEQYF
cdr3_nt: TGTGCCAGCAGCCAAGGGGTTAGGCCCCTCGAGCAGTACTTC

j_call: TRBJ2-2
v_call: TRBV2
d_call: TRBD1
clone_size: few
cdr3_aa: CASMGQGAGGELFF
cdr3_nt: TGTGCCAGCATGGGACAGGGGGCAGGCGGGGAGCTGTTTTTT

j_call: TRBJ2-7
v_call: TRBV12-3/TRBV12-4
d_call: TRBD2
clone_size: many
cdr3_aa: CASRKSGSPPEQYF
cdr3_nt: TGTGCCAGCAGGAAGAGCGGGAGTCCCCCCGAGCAGTACTTC

j_call: TRBJ1-4
v_call: TRBV15
d_call: -
clone_size: -
cdr3_aa: CATSGGSGTQNEKLFF
cdr3_nt: TGTGCCACCAGCGGAGGATCCGGGACCCAGAATGAAAAACTGTTTTTT